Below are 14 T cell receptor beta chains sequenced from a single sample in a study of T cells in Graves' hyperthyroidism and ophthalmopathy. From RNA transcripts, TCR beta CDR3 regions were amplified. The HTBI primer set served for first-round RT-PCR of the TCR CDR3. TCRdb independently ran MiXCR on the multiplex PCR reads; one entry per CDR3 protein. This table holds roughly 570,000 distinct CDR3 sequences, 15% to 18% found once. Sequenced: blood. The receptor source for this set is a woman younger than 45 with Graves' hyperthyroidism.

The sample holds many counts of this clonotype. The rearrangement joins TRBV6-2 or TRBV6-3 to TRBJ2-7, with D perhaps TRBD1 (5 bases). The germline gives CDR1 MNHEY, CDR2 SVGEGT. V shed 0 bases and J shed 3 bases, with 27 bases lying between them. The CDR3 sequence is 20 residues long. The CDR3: CASSYSRSEQTLTAHYEQYF. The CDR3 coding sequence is TGTGCCAGCAGTTACTCGAGAAGCGAACAAACCTTGACAGCACACTACGAGCAGTACTTC.

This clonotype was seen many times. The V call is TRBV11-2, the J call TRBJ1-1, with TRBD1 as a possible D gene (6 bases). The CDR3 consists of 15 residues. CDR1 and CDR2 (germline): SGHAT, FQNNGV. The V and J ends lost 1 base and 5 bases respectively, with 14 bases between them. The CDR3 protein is CASSLGGSGVTEAFF. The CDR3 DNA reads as TGTGCCAGCAGCTTAGGCGGCTCAGGGGTGACTGAAGCTTTCTTT.

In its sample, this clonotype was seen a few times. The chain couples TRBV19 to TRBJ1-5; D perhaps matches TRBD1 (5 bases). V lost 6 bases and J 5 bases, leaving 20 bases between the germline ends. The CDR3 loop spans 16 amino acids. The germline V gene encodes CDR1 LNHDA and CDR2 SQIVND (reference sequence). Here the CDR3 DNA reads TGTGCCAGTAGCCCGGGGGTGATGGGAATTTATCAGCCCCAGCATTTT. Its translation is CASSPGVMGIYQPQHF.

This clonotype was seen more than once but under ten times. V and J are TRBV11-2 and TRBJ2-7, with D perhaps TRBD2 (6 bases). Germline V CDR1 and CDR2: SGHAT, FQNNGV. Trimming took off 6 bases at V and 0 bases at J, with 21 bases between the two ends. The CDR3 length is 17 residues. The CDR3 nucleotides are TGTGCCAGCAGTTCAAATAGGGTCGGGGGAAACTCCTACGAGCAGTACTTC. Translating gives CASSSNRVGGNSYEQYF.

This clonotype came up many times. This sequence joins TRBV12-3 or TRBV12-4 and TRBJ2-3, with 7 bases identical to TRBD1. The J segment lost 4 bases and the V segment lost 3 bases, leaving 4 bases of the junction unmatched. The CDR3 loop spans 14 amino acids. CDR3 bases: TGTGCCAGCAGTTTCGGGACAGACGCAGATACGCAGTATTTT. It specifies CASSFGTDADTQYF.

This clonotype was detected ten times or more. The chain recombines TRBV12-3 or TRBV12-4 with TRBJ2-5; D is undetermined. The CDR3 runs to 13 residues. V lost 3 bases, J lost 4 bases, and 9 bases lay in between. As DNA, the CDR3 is TGTGCCAGCAGTTTGGCAGGTGCAGAGACCCAGTACTTC. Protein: CASSLAGAETQYF.

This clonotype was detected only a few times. CDR3 DNA: TGTGCCAGCAGTTACACGGATAATTCACCCCTCCACTTT. As protein: CASSYTDNSPLHF. The rearrangement links TRBV6-2 or TRBV6-3 to TRBJ1-6; D unresolved. The CDR3 spans 13 residues. Trimming cost V 2 bases and J 5 bases, with 4 bases left between them. Per the germline V gene, CDR1 is MNHEY and CDR2 is SVGEGT.

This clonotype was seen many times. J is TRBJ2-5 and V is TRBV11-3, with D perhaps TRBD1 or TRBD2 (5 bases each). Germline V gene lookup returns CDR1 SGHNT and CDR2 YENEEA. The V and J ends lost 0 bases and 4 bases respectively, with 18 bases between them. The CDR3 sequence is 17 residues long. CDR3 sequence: CASSLERGTGTGETQYF. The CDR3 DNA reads TGTGCCAGCAGCTTAGAGAGGGGCACCGGGACCGGAGAGACCCAGTACTTC.

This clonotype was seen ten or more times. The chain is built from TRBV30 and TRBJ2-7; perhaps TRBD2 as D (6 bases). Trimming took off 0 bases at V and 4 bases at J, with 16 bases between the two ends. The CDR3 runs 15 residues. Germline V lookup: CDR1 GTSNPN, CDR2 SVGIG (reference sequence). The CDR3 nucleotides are TGTGCCTGGAGTGTACAGAGACTAGGGGAATACGAGCAGTACTTC. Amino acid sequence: CAWSVQRLGEYEQYF.

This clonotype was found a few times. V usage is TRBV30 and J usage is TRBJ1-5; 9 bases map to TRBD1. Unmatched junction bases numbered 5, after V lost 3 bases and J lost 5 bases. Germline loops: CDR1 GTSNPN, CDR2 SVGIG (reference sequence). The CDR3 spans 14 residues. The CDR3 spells CAWRRTGVDQPQHF. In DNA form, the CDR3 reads TGTGCCTGGAGGAGGACAGGGGTTGATCAGCCCCAGCATTTT.

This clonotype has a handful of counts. The chain's CDR3 is CASSAAEGGTYEQYF. Here the CDR3 DNA reads TGTGCCAGCAGCGCCGCGGAGGGGGGGACCTACGAGCAGTACTTC. The chain couples TRBV7-3 to TRBJ2-7; TRBD2 is a possible D gene (7 bases). CDR1 and CDR2 from the germline V gene are SGHTA and FQGTGA. This CDR3 is 15 amino acids long. V was cut by 5 bases and J by 2 bases, with 16 bases left in between.

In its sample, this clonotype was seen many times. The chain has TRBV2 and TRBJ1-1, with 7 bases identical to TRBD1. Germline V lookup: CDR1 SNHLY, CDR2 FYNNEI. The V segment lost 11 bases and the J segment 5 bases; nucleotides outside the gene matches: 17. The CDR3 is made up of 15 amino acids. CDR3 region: CAHTQRTGDWTEAFF. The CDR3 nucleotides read TGTGCCCACACCCAAAGAACAGGGGATTGGACTGAAGCTTTCTTT.

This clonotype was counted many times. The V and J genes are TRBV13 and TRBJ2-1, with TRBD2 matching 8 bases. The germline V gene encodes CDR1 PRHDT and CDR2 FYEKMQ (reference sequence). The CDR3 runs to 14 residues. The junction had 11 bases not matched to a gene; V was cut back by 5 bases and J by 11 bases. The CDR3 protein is CASSPPSGGGQQFF. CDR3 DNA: TGTGCCAGCAGCCCCCCGTCGGGCGGGGGGCAGCAGTTCTTC.

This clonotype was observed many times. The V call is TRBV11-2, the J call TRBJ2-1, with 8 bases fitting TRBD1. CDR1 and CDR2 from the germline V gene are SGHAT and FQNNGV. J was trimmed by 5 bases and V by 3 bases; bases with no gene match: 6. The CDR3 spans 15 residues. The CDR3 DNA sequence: TGTGCCAGCAGCTTCCGGACAGGGCCCGACAATGAGCAGTTCTTC. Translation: CASSFRTGPDNEQFF.